Many counts were recorded for the clone carrying this TCR beta chain. Its antigen is currently unknown. The sample belongs to a study of T cell repertoires in cytomegalovirus infection. Study findings and constraints: Predominance within the ex vivo response was attributable to HLA-C-restricted CMV-specific TCR beta clonotypes. Individuals carrying CMV plus the relevant HLA were identified by cumulative frequency of public TCR beta families.

V was trimmed by 8 bases and J by 9 bases, leaving 17 bases between them. Germline CDR1 SGHVS, CDR2 FQNEAQ. The CDR3 has 13 residues. TCRdb independently ran MiXCR on the reads; one entry per CDR3 protein. The sample yields some 120,000 distinct CDR3 sequences, 10% seen once. The sequencing sample was made of PBMCs, sequenced either directly or after in vitro stimulation (not recorded which). This TCR came from a human donor in good health (CMV status not recorded). Some clones in this sample may be carry-over from other donors' samples. The chain uses TRBV7-8 and TRBJ2-1, with D perhaps being TRBD1 or TRBD2 (5 bases each). The CDR3 region is CASGLGTLGEQFF. The CDR3 DNA is TGTGCCAGCGGTTTAGGGACCCTGGGTGAGCAGTTCTTC.